Following are 25 T cell receptor beta chains from one sample sequenced in a study of shared clonotypes between healthy human individuals. Sequencing was performed with immunoSEQ multiplex PCR; in TCRdb, only in-frame clones are kept and a portion is missing. The repertoire holds approximately 2,300,000 clones, under 95% seen once, with about 0.36% in the top ten. Input material: naive CD4+ T cells from PBMCs. This sample's subset: CD45RA+ positively selected. These receptors were obtained from a man aged 18 to 30 in good health. Some clones in this sample may be carry-over from other donors' samples.

This chain connects TRBV6-5 to TRBJ2-7; D is tentatively TRBD1 or TRBD2 (5 bases each). Looked up from germline, CDR1 is MNHEY and CDR2 is SVGAGI. With 2 bases removed from V and 6 bases from J, the gap between germline ends came to 11 bases. CDR3 size: 13 residues. The CDR3 region has the DNA TGTGCCAGCAGTTACGAGGGGAGAACCGAGCAGTACTTC. Amino acid sequence: CASSYEGRTEQYF.

The CDR3 DNA is TGTGCCAGCAGCGTAGTAGCAGATGAGCAGTTCTTC. Amino acid sequence: CASSVVADEQFF. The V call is TRBV9, the J call TRBJ2-1, with D unresolved. The CDR3 has 12 amino acids. The ends were cut back, 0 bases at V and 8 bases at J, with 6 bases in the middle. Germline V CDR1 and CDR2: SGDLS, YYNGEE.

The chain has TRBV7-9 and TRBJ2-2, with D uncertain. CDR1 and CDR2 (germline): SEHNR, FQNEAQ (reference sequence). This CDR3 region has 14 residues. V lost 3 bases and J 0 bases, leaving 5 bases between the germline ends. The CDR3 loop reads CASSLFPNTGELFF. The CDR3 nucleotides read TGTGCCAGCAGCTTGTTCCCGAACACCGGGGAGCTGTTTTTT.

This clone was seen only once. The chain recombines TRBV7-2 with TRBJ2-7, with 9 bases that match TRBD2. The CDR3 runs to 15 residues. The V segment lost 4 bases and the J segment 3 bases; nucleotides outside the gene matches: 7. Germline CDR1 is SGHTA and CDR2 is FQGNSA. CDR3 region: CASSSDSSGSYEQYF. The CDR3 coding sequence is TGTGCCAGCAGCTCAGATAGTAGCGGGAGCTACGAGCAGTACTTC.

This chain links TRBV7-9 with TRBJ2-7, with D possibly TRBD2 on 6 matching bases. Germline CDR1 reads SEHNR; CDR2 reads FQNEAQ (reference sequence). V lost 5 bases and J 3 bases, leaving 11 bases between the germline ends. This CDR3 contains 13 residues. CDR3 DNA sequence: TGTGCCAGCAGCCCCCCGGGGGTCTACGAGCAGTACTTC. Its translation: CASSPPGVYEQYF.

This clone showed up just once. This rearrangement joins TRBV11-2 to TRBJ2-1; 10 bases line up with TRBD2. Per the germline V gene, CDR1 is SGHAT and CDR2 is FQNNGV. V trimming: 1 base; J trimming: 3 bases; junction bases outside the gene matches: 6. This CDR3 contains 17 residues. The CDR3 coding sequence is TGTGCCAGCAGCTTAGTCCCGGGACTAGCGAGCTACAATGAGCAGTTCTTC. As protein: CASSLVPGLASYNEQFF.

The V call is TRBV7-9, the J call TRBJ2-7, with D perhaps TRBD2 (5 bases). The germline V gene has CDR1 SEHNR and CDR2 FQNEAQ (reference sequence). With 5 bases removed from V and 1 base from J, the gap between germline ends came to 12 bases. The CDR3 is 14 amino acids. CDR3 coding DNA: TGTGCCAGCAGCCGAACGGGGAATTCCTACGAGCAGTACTTC. This sequence encodes CASSRTGNSYEQYF.

The chain carries TRBV7-2 and TRBJ1-3, with D maybe TRBD1 (5 bases). Trimming left V 3 bases short and J 2 bases short, with 8 bases between. The CDR3 runs 14 residues. Germline CDR1 SGHTA, CDR2 FQGNSA. Here the CDR3 reads CASSFVGPGNTIYF. The CDR3 nucleotides read TGTGCCAGCAGCTTCGTGGGACCTGGAAACACCATATATTTT.

This clone is a singleton in its sample. V is TRBV18 and J is TRBJ2-3; a possible D gene is TRBD1 (6 bases). Germline CDR1 KGHSH, CDR2 LQKENI. The CDR3 runs to 15 residues. V lost 6 bases to trimming and J lost 3 bases, with 16 bases between them. CDR3 DNA: TGTGCCAGCTCTGACAGGCGGCAATCGACAGATACGCAGTATTTT. Translating it yields CASSDRRQSTDTQYF.

Regarding this clone: This CDR3 is also generated by other DNA sequences in the sample. The chain has TRBV5-1 and TRBJ2-7; D not resolved. Trimming cost V 1 base and J 3 bases, with 5 bases left between them. The CDR3 is made up of 12 amino acids. Germline V lookup: CDR1 SGHRS, CDR2 YFSETQ. In DNA, the CDR3 is TGCGCCAGCAGCTTGTCTGGCTACGAGCAGTACTTC. This sequence encodes CASSLSGYEQYF.

This chain connects TRBV7-8 to TRBJ2-5, with 12 nucleotides matching TRBD1. The CDR3 is 17 residues long. CDR1 is SGHVS and CDR2 is FQNEAQ in the germline V gene. V trimming: 5 bases; J trimming: 5 bases; junction bases outside the gene matches: 12. CDR3 protein: CASSHTPGQGASETQYF. The CDR3 DNA is TGTGCCAGCAGCCACACTCCGGGACAGGGGGCCTCGGAGACCCAGTACTTC.

The rearrangement uses TRBV4-2 and TRBJ1-2; a possible D gene is TRBD1 (6 bases). The CDR3 runs to 14 residues. V lost 3 bases and J lost 3, with 11 bases in between. From germline, CDR1 is LGHNA and CDR2 YNFKEQ. The CDR3 spells CASSHRRTDYGYTF. Written as DNA, the CDR3 is TGTGCCAGCAGCCATAGACGGACAGACTATGGCTACACCTTC.

V gene TRBV18 combines with J gene TRBJ2-7; no reliable D call. Trimming removed 3 bases from V and 3 bases from J, with 21 bases in between. From germline, CDR1 is KGHSH and CDR2 LQKENI. CDR3 length: 17 residues. CDR3 DNA sequence: TGTGCCAGCTCACCGAGTCAGGCTGGTTCCCGGAACTACGAGCAGTACTTC. It encodes CASSPSQAGSRNYEQYF.

V is TRBV7-2 and J is TRBJ2-7, with 9 bases matching TRBD1. CDR1 SGHTA and CDR2 FQGNSA come from the germline V gene. The junction had 5 bases not matched to a gene; V was cut back by 3 bases and J by 2 bases. The CDR3 has 15 amino acids. CDR3 in amino acids: CASSFKQGAAYEQYF. CDR3 bases: TGTGCCAGCAGCTTCAAACAGGGGGCTGCCTACGAGCAGTACTTC.

The V gene is TRBV6-5, the J gene TRBJ2-1; D remains unclear. V lost 6 bases and J 4 bases, leaving 10 bases between the germline ends. The CDR3 contains 13 residues. CDR1 is MNHEY and CDR2 is SVGAGI in the germline V gene. The CDR3 protein is CASSPLYYNEQFF. The CDR3 coding sequence is TGTGCCAGCAGCCCCCTGTATTACAATGAGCAGTTCTTC.

The J gene is TRBJ2-7, the V gene TRBV5-1; D call uncertain. This CDR3 has 14 residues. Germline V CDR1 and CDR2: SGHRS, YFSETQ. With 6 bases removed from V and 0 bases from J, the gap between germline ends came to 13 bases. CDR3 amino acids: CASNQYGLSYEQYF. The DNA of the CDR3 is TGCGCCAGCAATCAGTATGGCCTCTCCTACGAGCAGTACTTC.

The V and J genes are TRBV6-5 and TRBJ2-1; tentatively, D is TRBD2 (6 bases). CDR1 and CDR2 (germline): MNHEY, SVGAGI. The germline V and J ends were trimmed by 2 bases and 8 bases, with 16 bases remaining between them. The length of the CDR3 is 15 residues. The CDR3 protein is CASSYNWDSRDEQFF. For the CDR3, the DNA is TGTGCCAGCAGTTACAATTGGGACTCCCGGGATGAGCAGTTCTTC.

This chain joins TRBV5-4 and TRBJ2-7; 8 bases agree with TRBD1. Germline trimming cut 7 bases from V and 4 bases from J; bases unmatched to any gene: 7. CDR1 is SGHNT and CDR2 is YYREEE in the germline V gene (reference sequence). The CDR3 consists of 13 residues. The CDR3 DNA follows: TGTGCCAGCGGGGCAGGGGGCAGGTACGAGCAGTACTTC. It codes for CASGAGGRYEQYF.

The rearrangement links TRBV7-3 to TRBJ2-2; 7 bases line up with TRBD1. The trim removed 7 bases at V and 7 bases at J, leaving 9 bases unmatched. The CDR3 is 14 residues long. The germline V gene encodes CDR1 SGHTA and CDR2 FQGTGA. The CDR3 is CASTEGDRVGELFF. In DNA, the CDR3 is TGTGCCAGCACCGAAGGCGACAGGGTCGGGGAGCTGTTTTTT.

In DNA form, the CDR3 reads TGTGCCAGCAGCCCCCAACAGGGGCGGCAAACTGAAGCTTTCTTT. Protein sequence: CASSPQQGRQTEAFF. This chain connects TRBV7-3 to TRBJ1-1, with 7 positions matching TRBD1. The CDR3 extends over 15 amino acids. V was pared by 5 bases and J by 5 bases, with 11 bases of the junction left unmatched. Germline-derived CDR1 and CDR2 are SGHTA and FQGTGA. Full variable domain (remainder filled in from reference TRBV7-3 and TRBJ1-1): GAGVSQTPSNKVTEKGKYVELRCDPISGHTALYWYRQSLGQGPEFLIYFQGTGAADDSGLPNDRFFAVRPEGSVSTLKIQRTERGDSAVYLCASSPQQGRQTEAFFGQGTRLTVV.

This chain connects TRBV6-5 to TRBJ2-7; TRBD1 might be the D (5 bases). Germline V gene sequence: CDR1 MNHEY, CDR2 SVGAGI. The CDR3 runs to 14 residues. V was shortened by 3 bases and J by 1 base, with 10 bases between the two germline ends. For the CDR3, the DNA is TGTGCCAGCAGTTATTGGGCAGGGTCCTACGAGCAGTACTTC. It encodes CASSYWAGSYEQYF.

The chain couples TRBV6-6 to TRBJ1-4, with 8 bases fitting TRBD1. The CDR3 spans 14 residues. Germline V gene data show CDR1 as MNHNY and CDR2 as SVGAGI (reference sequence). The J segment lost 5 bases and the V segment lost 5 bases, leaving 4 bases of the junction unmatched. In DNA form, the CDR3 reads TGTGCCAGCAGTCTCGGGACAGGAAATGAAAAACTGTTTTTT. It codes for CASSLGTGNEKLFF.

This clone was seen once. The chain recombines TRBV5-1 with TRBJ2-2; 7 bases agree with TRBD2. With V trimmed by 4 bases and J by 3 bases, 3 bases remained unmatched. This CDR3 is 14 amino acids long. The germline CDR1 and CDR2 sequences are SGHRS and YFSETQ. CDR3 sequence: CASSPGGHTGELFF. The DNA of the CDR3 is TGCGCCAGCAGCCCGGGAGGACACACCGGGGAGCTGTTTTTT. Together with reference TRBV5-1 and TRBJ2-2, the CDR3 gives the full variable domain: KAGVTQTPRYLIKTRGQQVTLSCSPISGHRSVSWYQQTPGQGLQFLFEYFSETQRNKGNFPGRFSGRQFSNSRSEMNVSTLELGDSALYLCASSPGGHTGELFFGEGSRLTVL.

This clone was seen once. The V call is TRBV28, the J call TRBJ1-4; the D is unclear. This CDR3 is 16 amino acids long. The V end was cut by 2 bases, the J end by 8 bases, with 18 bases between. Germline V lookup: CDR1 MDHEN, CDR2 SYDVKM. CDR3 DNA: TGTGCCAGCAGTTTACACGATCCGAGGCGAAGAGAAAAACTGTTTTTT. This sequence encodes CASSLHDPRRREKLFF.

J is TRBJ2-1 and V is TRBV28; the D is unclear. Germline CDR1 MDHEN, CDR2 SYDVKM. The CDR3 covers 12 residues. The V gene lost 6 bases and the J gene lost 16 bases, with 19 bases spanning the gap. This CDR3 is CASSRREQAQFF. The CDR3 DNA is TGTGCCAGCAGCCGCCGCGAGCAGGCTCAATTCTTC.